This T cell receptor beta chain appears in the sequencing data of a study of OX40 agonist ivuxolimab in advanced cancers. The CDR3 extends over 14 amino acids. J gave up 2 bases and V 4 bases, and 3 bases lay outside the gene matches. Germline assignment: CDR1 SGHDT and CDR2 YYEEEE. Sequencing was performed with immunoSEQ multiplex PCR; in TCRdb, only in-frame clones are kept and a portion is missing. The sample contains roughly 100,000 clones, more than 75% of which appear only once. This clonotype was obtained from an adult with an advanced solid tumor such as melanoma, head and neck, liver or kidney cancer. The sequenced sample was CD4+ or CD8+ T cells sorted from blood, obtained in a trial of the OX40 agonist ivuxolimab. The chain recombines TRBV5-6 with TRBJ2-5; TRBD1 agrees at 9 bases. This chain's CDR3 is CASSNRGRQETQYF. The DNA for the CDR3 is TGTGCCAGCAGCAACAGGGGGCGGCAAGAGACCCAGTACTTC.